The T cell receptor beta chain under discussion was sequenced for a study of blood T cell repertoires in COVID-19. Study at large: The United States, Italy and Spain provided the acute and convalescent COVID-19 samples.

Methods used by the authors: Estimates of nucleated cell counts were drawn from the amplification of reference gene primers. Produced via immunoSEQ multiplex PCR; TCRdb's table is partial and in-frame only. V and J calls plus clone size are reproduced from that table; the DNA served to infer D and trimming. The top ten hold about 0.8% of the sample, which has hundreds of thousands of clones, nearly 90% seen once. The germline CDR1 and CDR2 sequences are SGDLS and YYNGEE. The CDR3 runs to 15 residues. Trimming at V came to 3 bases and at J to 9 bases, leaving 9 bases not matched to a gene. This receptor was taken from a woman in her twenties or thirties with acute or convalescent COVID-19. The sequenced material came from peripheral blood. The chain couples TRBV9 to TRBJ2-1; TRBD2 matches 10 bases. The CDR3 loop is CASSGWTSGMSEQFF. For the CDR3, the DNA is TGTGCCAGCAGCGGATGGACTAGCGGTATGAGTGAGCAGTTCTTC.